This T cell receptor (beta chain) was sequenced in a study of identical twins. cDNA molecules carried unique molecular identifiers, and template switching added a universal primer site. TCRdb used MiXCR to reprocess the 5' RACE reads, holding one entry per CDR3 protein. The sample carries more than 400,000 distinct CDR3 sequences, about 16% recorded once. CDR1 SGHAT and CDR2 FQDESV come from the germline V gene (reference sequence). The V end lost 1 base, the J end lost 6 bases, and 16 bases lay between the germline ends. This CDR3 has 16 amino acids. The sample was also reused in another study, on yellow fever vaccine responses in identical twins.

The V call is TRBV11-1, the J call TRBJ2-4, with D perhaps TRBD2 (7 bases). The source of this sequence is a young woman in good health. Sequencing was carried out using CD4+ T cells sorted from blood. The DNA of the CDR3 is TGTGCCAGCAGCTTAGAATTGGGGGGGCCGGGAAACATTCAGTACTTC. It codes for CASSLELGGPGNIQYF.